Below, 28 T cell receptor beta chains from the same sample are listed, as sequenced in a study of OX40 agonist ivuxolimab in advanced cancers. Libraries were built with the immunoSEQ multiplex PCR assay. TCRdb limited this immuneACCESS table to in-frame rearrangements with V and J called. A share of clones is missing; checked studies link under half to unresolved V genes, and the rest is unexplained. Across this sample there are about 65,000 clones, with around nine tenths seen only once. Clones ranked in the top ten supply more than 1% of the sample. The input for sequencing was CD4+ or CD8+ T cells sorted from blood, taken in a trial of the OX40 agonist ivuxolimab. The receptors come from an adult with an advanced solid tumor such as melanoma, head and neck, liver or kidney cancer.

The chain's CDR3 is CASSLSTGSTDTQYF. Written as DNA, the CDR3 is TGTGCCAGCAGCTTATCGACGGGGTCCACAGATACGCAGTATTTT. The chain recombines TRBV7-9 with TRBJ2-3; perhaps TRBD2 as D (5 bases). The CDR3 has 15 amino acids. V was trimmed by 2 bases and J by 2 bases, leaving 11 bases between them. CDR1 and CDR2 (germline): SEHNR, FQNEAQ (reference sequence).

The chain links TRBV6-6 to TRBJ1-5; D unresolved. The CDR3 runs to 13 residues. Germline V gene lookup returns CDR1 MNHNY and CDR2 SVGAGI (reference sequence). The V end was cut by 0 bases, the J end by 7 bases, with 7 bases between. In nucleotides, the CDR3 is TGTGCCAGCAGTTACTCGGAAAACCAGCCCCAGCATTTT. Amino acid sequence: CASSYSENQPQHF.

The chain combines TRBV5-1 with TRBJ2-1, with D unresolved. V was pared by 1 base and J by 6 bases, with 5 bases between. Germline values: CDR1 SGHRS, CDR2 YFSETQ. The CDR3 extends over 12 amino acids. The DNA for the CDR3 is TGCGCCAGCAGCTTGACGCGCAATGAGCAGTTCTTC. It encodes CASSLTRNEQFF.

This chain connects TRBV7-9 to TRBJ2-3, with 12 bases that match TRBD2. The germline V gene has CDR1 SEHNR and CDR2 FQNEAQ (reference sequence). The CDR3 spans 15 residues. V lost 2 bases and J lost 4; bases outside the gene matches: 1. CDR3 sequence reads: CASSLSSGGADTQYF. In DNA, the CDR3 is TGTGCCAGCAGCTTATCTAGCGGGGGGGCAGATACGCAGTATTTT.

This chain connects TRBV30 to TRBJ2-3; 7 bases are shared with TRBD1. Germline CDR1 and CDR2: GTSNPN and SVGIG (reference sequence). J gave up 3 bases and V 4 bases, and 13 bases lay outside the gene matches. The CDR3 contains 16 residues. CDR3 region: CAWKHFSGQRTDTQYF. Written as DNA, the CDR3 is TGTGCCTGGAAGCATTTTTCGGGACAGAGAACAGATACGCAGTATTTT.

The V call is TRBV10-2, the J call TRBJ2-1; 10 nucleotides agree with TRBD2. CDR3 length equals 19 residues. Looked up from germline, CDR1 is WSHSY and CDR2 is SAAADI. Germline trimming cut 6 bases from V and 1 base from J; bases unmatched to any gene: 15. CDR3 residues: CASSHDGLVAGGSYNEQFF. The CDR3 DNA follows: TGCGCCAGCAGCCACGACGGACTAGTAGCGGGGGGATCCTACAATGAGCAGTTCTTC.

The chain combines TRBV4-1 with TRBJ2-7; TRBD1 aligns across 8 bases. V gave up 3 bases and J gave up 1 base; unmatched junction bases: 5. Germline V gives CDR1 MGHRA, CDR2 YSYEKL. The CDR3 totals 15 residues. CDR3: CASSQGQEVSYEQYF. The CDR3, as DNA: TGCGCCAGCAGCCAGGGACAGGAGGTGTCCTACGAGCAGTACTTC.

The chain links TRBV27 to TRBJ1-2; the D gene is possibly TRBD1 (5 bases). Germline loops: CDR1 MNHEY, CDR2 SMNVEV (reference sequence). CDR3 size: 18 residues. Trimming removed 5 bases at V and 1 base at J, with 23 bases between. In nucleotides, the CDR3 is TGTGCCAGCAGTCCCCGAATCCAGGGCGTAGACTTTAACTATGGCTACACCTTC. This encodes CASSPRIQGVDFNYGYTF.

The rearrangement uses TRBV6-6 and TRBJ2-5, with D possibly TRBD2 on 7 matching bases. Trimming took 8 bases from V and 5 from J, leaving 18 bases between them. The V gene's germline CDR1 is MNHNY and CDR2 SVGAGI (reference sequence). This CDR3 comprises 14 residues. CDR3: CASQRGGRGETQYF. As DNA, the CDR3 is TGTGCCAGCCAAAGGGGGGGGCGCGGGGAGACCCAGTACTTC.

The J gene is TRBJ1-2, the V gene TRBV9, with 9 bases identical to TRBD1. This CDR3 has 18 amino acids. V was pared by 0 bases and J by 1 base, with 10 bases of the junction left unmatched. Germline assignment: CDR1 SGDLS and CDR2 YYNGEE. The CDR3 spells CASSVGTGEPPVNYGYTF. The CDR3 region has the DNA TGTGCCAGCAGCGTAGGGACAGGGGAACCCCCGGTTAACTATGGCTACACCTTC.

J is TRBJ1-6 and V is TRBV5-6; 8 bases are shared with TRBD1. This CDR3 has 14 amino acids. V lost 4 bases to trimming and J lost 10 bases; unmatched junction nucleotides: 7. Germline V gives CDR1 SGHDT, CDR2 YYEEEE. As DNA, the CDR3 is TGTGCCAGCAGCAGACAGGGGAATAGATCACCCCTCCACTTT. Protein sequence: CASSRQGNRSPLHF.

The chain recombines TRBV6-1 with TRBJ2-7, with 7 bases aligning to TRBD1. Germline V gene sequence: CDR1 MNHNS, CDR2 SASEGT. This CDR3 is 14 amino acids long. After removal of 11 bases from V and 4 bases from J, the junction contained 14 bases not matched to a gene. The CDR3 nucleotides are TGTGCCGTCGGTGACTCCGGGACAGTTTACGAGCAGTACTTC. This gives the protein CAVGDSGTVYEQYF.

The V call is TRBV30, the J call TRBJ2-7; 7 bases align to TRBD1. Germline V CDR1 and CDR2: GTSNPN, SVGIG (reference sequence). CDR3 length: 14 residues. With V trimmed by 2 bases and J by 0 bases, 4 bases remained unmatched. CDR3 in amino acids: CAWSSGGVSYEQYF. In DNA form, the CDR3 reads TGTGCCTGGAGTTCAGGGGGAGTCTCCTACGAGCAGTACTTC. The full variable domain, completed using reference TRBV30 and TRBJ2-7, is SQTIHQWPATLVQPVGSPLSLECTVEGTSNPNLYWYRQAAGRGLQLLFYSVGIGQISSEVPQNLSASRPQDRQFILSSKKLLLSDSGFYLCAWSSGGVSYEQYFGPGTRLTVT.

The J gene is TRBJ2-7, the V gene TRBV6-6; no clear D gene. V lost 7 bases to trimming and J lost 6 bases, with 16 bases between them. This CDR3 contains 13 residues. The germline CDR1 and CDR2 sequences are MNHNY and SVGAGI (reference sequence). The CDR3 DNA reads TGTGCCAGCACAAACCCTCCTAGTGCCGAGCAGTACTTC. Amino acid sequence: CASTNPPSAEQYF.

This clone was counted a single time. The rearrangement links TRBV5-1 to TRBJ1-4, with D hard to call. Germline V gives CDR1 SGHRS, CDR2 YFSETQ. V was shortened by 3 bases and J by 0 bases, with 18 bases between the two germline ends. The CDR3 contains 18 residues. CDR3 in DNA: TGCGCCAGCAGCTCTGGCATAATGAATCTCCCAACTAATGAAAAACTGTTTTTT. This codes for CASSSGIMNLPTNEKLFF.

J is TRBJ2-7 and V is TRBV9, with unresolved D. This CDR3 is built from 13 residues. Deletions cut 0 bases from V and 5 bases from J, with 9 bases between. Germline CDR1 is SGDLS and CDR2 is YYNGEE. CDR3 coding DNA: TGTGCCAGCAGCGTAGGGTTAGAGAACGAGCAGTACTTC. This gives the protein CASSVGLENEQYF.

This chain links TRBV6-1 with TRBJ1-5; D call uncertain. CDR3 length equals 16 residues. Germline loops: CDR1 MNHNS, CDR2 SASEGT. Deletions cut 3 bases from V and 0 bases from J, with 12 bases between. CDR3 in DNA: TGTGCCAGCAGTGACAGCGCCGCGTATAGCAATCAGCCCCAGCATTTT. This sequence encodes CASSDSAAYSNQPQHF.

The CDR3 nucleotides are TGTGCCATCAGAGGTGGGTCGGAGCATGGCTACACCTTC. Translating it yields CAIRGGSEHGYTF. The chain links TRBV10-3 to TRBJ1-2; D not certain. This CDR3 has 13 residues. Germline CDR1 is ENHRY and CDR2 is SYGVKD. The V and J ends lost 6 bases and 6 bases respectively, with 14 bases between them.

This sequence joins TRBV5-1 and TRBJ1-6, with D unclear. Deletions cut 3 bases from V and 5 bases from J, with 15 bases between. CDR3 length: 16 amino acids. CDR1 is SGHRS, CDR2 YFSETQ, per germline. The chain's CDR3 is CASSSGRVMDNSPLHF. CDR3 sequence (DNA): TGCGCCAGCAGCTCCGGAAGGGTAATGGATAATTCACCCCTCCACTTT.

The chain links TRBV5-1 to TRBJ2-2; 11 positions agree with TRBD1. This CDR3 has 19 amino acids. J lost 4 bases, V lost 2 bases, and 13 bases had no gene match. Per the germline V gene, CDR1 is SGHRS and CDR2 is YFSETQ. CDR3: CASSFPGQGDSFGTGELFF. In DNA form, the CDR3 reads TGCGCCAGCAGCTTTCCGGGACAGGGGGATTCTTTTGGCACCGGGGAGCTGTTTTTT.

This clone has a single count. CDR3 in amino acids: CASSGSGTGVRSPLHF. The CDR3 bases are TGCGCCAGCAGCGGATCCGGGACAGGGGTTCGTTCACCCCTCCACTTT. This chain connects TRBV5-1 to TRBJ1-6, with TRBD1 identical over 10 bases. Trimming cost V 4 bases and J 9 bases; bases outside gene matches: 10. CDR1 SGHRS and CDR2 YFSETQ come from the germline V gene. The CDR3 is 16 amino acids.

On this clone: Mismatch with germline at one junction end may stem from a read error. This rearrangement joins TRBV7-7 to TRBJ1-2, with a tentative D call TRBD1 (6 bases). This CDR3 is built from 14 residues. The germline V gene encodes CDR1 SSHAT and CDR2 FNYEAQ (reference sequence). DNA for the CDR3: TGTGCTAGCAGCTTAGGAAGCAGGGGTGGCGGCTACACCTTC. Translation: CASSLGSRGGGYTF.

This clone was observed once. This chain joins TRBV7-2 and TRBJ2-2; 12 bases are shared with TRBD2. J was trimmed by 7 bases and V by 7 bases; bases with no gene match: 4. The CDR3 runs to 14 residues. The germline CDR1 and CDR2 sequences are SGHTA and FQGNSA. DNA of the CDR3: TGTGCCAGCACTCGGACTAGCGGGGTCGGGGAGCTGTTTTTT. This gives the protein CASTRTSGVGELFF.

The rearrangement uses TRBV10-2 and TRBJ1-1; D may be TRBD1 (6 bases). Per the germline V gene, CDR1 is WSHSY and CDR2 is SAAADI. V lost 3 bases and J lost 1, with 9 bases in between. The CDR3 runs 14 residues. CDR3 coding DNA: TGCGCCAGCAGTGAACAGGGTGGGAACACTGAAGCTTTCTTT. Residues: CASSEQGGNTEAFF.

This clone was seen a few times. The chain uses TRBV7-9 and TRBJ2-7; 8 bases are shared with TRBD1. The CDR3 runs to 16 residues. V was clipped by 0 bases and J by 7 bases; unmatched bases: 11. Germline V gene sequence: CDR1 SEHNR, CDR2 FQNEAQ (reference sequence). The CDR3, as DNA: TGTGCCAGCAGCTTAGCTAGAGGCAGGGGGCCGGGTGAGCAGTACTTC. This sequence encodes CASSLARGRGPGEQYF.

This chain uses TRBV30 with TRBJ1-3; D unresolved. Germline V gene data show CDR1 as GTSNPN and CDR2 as SVGIG (reference sequence). Trimming stripped 2 bases from V and 0 bases from J, with 11 bases between. The CDR3 loop spans 15 amino acids. CDR3 sequence reads: CAWSRADLSGNTIYF. The CDR3 bases are TGTGCCTGGAGTAGGGCAGACCTCTCTGGAAACACCATATATTTT.

This rearrangement joins TRBV5-1 to TRBJ2-5; D gene uncertain. The CDR3 runs 13 residues. Trimming cost V 0 bases and J 3 bases, with 6 bases left between them. Germline CDR1 and CDR2: SGHRS and YFSETQ. DNA of the CDR3: TGCGCCAGCAGCTTGGTAGTTAAAGAGACCCAGTACTTC. Its translation is CASSLVVKETQYF.

V and J are TRBV7-2 and TRBJ1-1; D is undetermined. CDR1 SGHTA and CDR2 FQGNSA come from the germline V gene. With 4 bases removed from V and 5 bases from J, the gap between germline ends came to 14 bases. This CDR3 contains 14 residues. CDR3 sequence (DNA): TGTGCCAGCAGCTCAACGAGGGTGGGGACTGAAGCTTTCTTT. Amino acid sequence: CASSSTRVGTEAFF.